These 10 T cell receptor beta chains were all obtained from the same sample, sequenced in a study of T cells in Graves' hyperthyroidism and ophthalmopathy (dated by TCRdb to between 2018 and 2021). Library preparation used multiplex PCR. Sequencing was performed on an Illumina HiSeq 2000. Amplification of TCR beta CDR3 regions was carried out from RNA transcripts. For the first round of RT-PCR on the TCR CDR3, the HTBI primer set was used together with the Qiagen OneStep RT-PCR kit. TCRdb's own reprocessing of the public reads used fastp at Q25 and MiXCR and kept productive beta chains. Each entry merges the rows of one CDR3 protein and shows their most common DNA and genes. The sample has over 700,000 distinct CDR3 sequences on record, roughly 32% of them singletons. The ten top clones hold roughly 30% of the sample. Source material: blood. Receptor source: a woman in her thirties or forties with Graves' hyperthyroidism.

The rearrangement links TRBV12-3 or TRBV12-4 to TRBJ1-5, with TRBD1 identical over 11 bases. Losses at the gene ends were 6 bases for V and 2 bases for J; bases not matched to a gene: 6. The CDR3 covers 16 residues. DNA of the CDR3: TGTGCCAGCAGGGCCTCGGGACAGGGGGGCAATCAGCCCCAGCATTTT. Translation: CASRASGQGGNQPQHF.

The chain has TRBV12-3 or TRBV12-4 and TRBJ1-1; the D is unclear. With 7 bases removed from V and 7 bases from J, the gap between germline ends came to 16 bases. The CDR3 is 13 residues long. The CDR3 coding sequence is TGTGCCAGCAATCCGGACGGCGCCCTTGAAGCTTTCTTT. Translated: CASNPDGALEAFF.

J is TRBJ2-7 and V is TRBV10-3, with D possibly matching TRBD1 (5 bases). V lost 6 bases to trimming and J lost 12 bases, with 21 bases between them. Looked up from germline, CDR1 is ENHRY and CDR2 is SYGVKD. The CDR3 has 13 amino acids. DNA for the CDR3: TGTGCCATCAGCTTAGGGGCCCCGGGCCTGGGGTACTTC. Protein: CAISLGAPGLGYF.

This clonotype was detected once. The chain carries TRBV7-2 and TRBJ2-5, with TRBD2 matching over 15 bases. Looked up from germline, CDR1 is SGHTA and CDR2 is FQGNSA. The CDR3 sequence is 17 residues long. V lost 5 bases and J lost 3; bases outside the gene matches: 7. Here the CDR3 reads CASSPGTSGRRKETQYF. The CDR3 nucleotides are TGTGCCAGCAGCCCCGGGACTAGCGGGAGGAGGAAAGAGACCCAGTACTTC. The variable domain in full, completed from reference TRBV7-2 and TRBJ2-5, reads GAGVSQSPSNKVTEKGKDVELRCDPISGHTALYWYRQSLGQGLEFLIYFQGNSAPDKSGLPSDRFSAERTGGSVSTLTIQRTQQEDSAVYLCASSPGTSGRRKETQYFGPGTRLLVL.

The chain joins TRBV20-1 to TRBJ1-1; D is unresolved. The CDR3 contains 11 residues. Trimming cost V 4 bases and J 3 bases, with 6 bases left between them. Germline V gene sequence: CDR1 DFQATT, CDR2 SNEGSKA (reference sequence). The CDR3 sequence is CSATPYTEAFF. DNA for the CDR3: TGCAGTGCTACACCGTACACTGAAGCTTTCTTT.

This clonotype appeared many times. The J gene is TRBJ1-2, the V gene TRBV29-1; 7 nucleotides agree with TRBD1. Unmatched junction bases numbered 10, after V lost 6 bases and J lost 3 bases. There are 14 residues in the CDR3. CDR1 and CDR2 (germline): SQVTM, ANQGSEA. CDR3 region: CSVGTGELHYGYTF. The CDR3 region has the DNA TGCAGCGTCGGAACAGGGGAACTACACTATGGCTACACCTTC.

V gene TRBV30 combines with J gene TRBJ2-7; D is unresolved. The length of the CDR3 is 12 residues. Deletions cut 0 bases from V and 7 bases from J, with 10 bases between. Germline V CDR1 and CDR2: GTSNPN, SVGIG (reference sequence). The CDR3 is CAWSVFPREQYF. CDR3 sequence (DNA): TGTGCCTGGAGTGTGTTTCCGAGGGAGCAGTACTTC.

This clonotype turned up a few times. The rearrangement uses TRBV20-1 and TRBJ1-6; a weak D match, TRBD1 (6 bases). Germline-derived CDR1 and CDR2 are DFQATT and SNEGSKA (reference sequence). This CDR3 is 18 amino acids long. With 0 bases removed from V and 4 bases from J, the gap between germline ends came to 19 bases. CDR3 in amino acids: CSARDPVQQGFYNSPLHF. CDR3 DNA: TGCAGTGCTAGAGATCCCGTACAACAGGGTTTTTATAATTCACCCCTCCACTTT.

A few counts support this clonotype. The rearrangement joins TRBV4-1 to TRBJ1-1; the D gene is possibly TRBD1 (6 bases). CDR3 length: 14 residues. V shed 7 bases and J shed 1 base, with 13 bases lying between them. Germline assignment: CDR1 MGHRA and CDR2 YSYEKL. In DNA, the CDR3 is TGCGCCAGCAACCACACGACAGGGAACACTGAAGCTTTCTTT. This sequence encodes CASNHTTGNTEAFF.

This clonotype was seen a handful of times. J is TRBJ1-4 and V is TRBV5-5; no clear D. CDR1 SGHKS and CDR2 YYEKEE come from the germline V gene (reference sequence). V lost 0 bases and J 5 bases, leaving 14 bases between the germline ends. CDR3 length equals 16 residues. The CDR3 region is CASSLADAILNEKLFF. The CDR3 DNA reads TGTGCCAGCAGCTTGGCTGACGCAATCTTAAATGAAAAACTGTTTTTT. Supplemented by reference TRBV5-5 and TRBJ1-4, the full variable domain reads DAGVTQSPTHLIKTRGQQVTLRCSPISGHKSVSWYQQVLGQGPQFIFQYYEKEERGRGNFPDRFSARQFPNYSSELNVNALLLGDSALYLCASSLADAILNEKLFFGSGTQLSVL.